This T cell receptor beta chain comes out of a study of T-cell memory formation after mild COVID-19. The germline gives CDR1 MGHDK, CDR2 SYGVNS. The CDR3 totals 13 residues. The V segment lost 11 bases and the J segment 4 bases; nucleotides outside the gene matches: 8. After 5'RACE with constant-segment primers, TCR alpha and TCR beta cDNA libraries carrying sample barcodes and UMIs were obtained. In TCRdb, the 5' RACE reads were re-called with MiXCR into one record per CDR3 protein. The sample shows 250,000 to 350,000 distinct CDR3 sequences, more than 15% of them seen only once. Sequencing was carried out using PBMCs or a T cell subset sorted from them (not recorded which). This chain joins TRBV25-1 and TRBJ2-3, with TRBD2 matching 8 bases. This clonotype was sampled from a man aged 18 to 29 who had mild COVID-19 (a few samples of this study predate the infection). Cell type and time point are not known. DNA of the CDR3: TGTGCCGCCGGGGGGGTCAGCGCAGATACGCAGTATTTT. Amino acid sequence: CAAGGVSADTQYF.